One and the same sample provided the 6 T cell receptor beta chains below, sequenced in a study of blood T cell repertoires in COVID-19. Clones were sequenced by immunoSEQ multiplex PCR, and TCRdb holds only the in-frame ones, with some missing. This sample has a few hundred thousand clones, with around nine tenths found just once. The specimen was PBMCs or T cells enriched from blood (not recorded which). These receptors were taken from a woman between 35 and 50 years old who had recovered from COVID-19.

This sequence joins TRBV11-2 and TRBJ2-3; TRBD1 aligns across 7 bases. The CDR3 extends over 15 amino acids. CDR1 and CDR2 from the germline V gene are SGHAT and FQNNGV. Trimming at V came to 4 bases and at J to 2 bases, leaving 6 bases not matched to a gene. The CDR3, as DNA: TGTGCCAGCAGCTCGCCAGGGGGATCCACAGATACGCAGTATTTT. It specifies CASSSPGGSTDTQYF.

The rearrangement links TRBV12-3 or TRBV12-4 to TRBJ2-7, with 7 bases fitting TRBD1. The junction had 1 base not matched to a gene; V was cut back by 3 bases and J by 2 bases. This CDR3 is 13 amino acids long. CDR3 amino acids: CASSFQGAYEQYF. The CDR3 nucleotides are TGTGCCAGCAGTTTTCAGGGGGCCTACGAGCAGTACTTC.

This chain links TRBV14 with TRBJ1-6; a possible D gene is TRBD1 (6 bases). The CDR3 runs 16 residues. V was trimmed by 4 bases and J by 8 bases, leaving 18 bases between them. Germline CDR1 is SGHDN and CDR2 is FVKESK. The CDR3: CASSPSSPGVDSPLHF. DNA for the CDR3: TGTGCCAGCAGCCCATCCTCCCCAGGGGTGGATTCACCCCTCCACTTT.

In DNA form, the CDR3 reads TGTGCCAGTAGTACAAGTACAGGCCTAAGGGGCAATCAGCCCCAGCATTTT. Protein: CASSTSTGLRGNQPQHF. The chain is built from TRBV19 and TRBJ1-5, with D possibly TRBD1 on 5 matching bases. Germline V gives CDR1 LNHDA, CDR2 SQIVND (reference sequence). V shed 4 bases and J shed 2 bases, with 18 bases lying between them. The CDR3 has 17 residues.

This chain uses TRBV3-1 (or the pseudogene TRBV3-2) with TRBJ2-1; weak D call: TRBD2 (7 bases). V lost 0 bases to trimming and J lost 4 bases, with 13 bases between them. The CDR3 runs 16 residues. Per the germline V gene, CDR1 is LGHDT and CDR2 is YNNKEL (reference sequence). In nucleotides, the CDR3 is TGTGCCAGCAGCCAAGATGGGAGGGGGGAATACAATGAGCAGTTCTTC. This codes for CASSQDGRGEYNEQFF.

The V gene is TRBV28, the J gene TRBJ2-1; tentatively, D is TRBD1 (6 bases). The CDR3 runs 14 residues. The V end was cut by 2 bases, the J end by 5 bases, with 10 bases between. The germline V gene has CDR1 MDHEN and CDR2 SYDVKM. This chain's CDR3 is CASSLSQGNNEQFF. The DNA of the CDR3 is TGTGCCAGCAGTTTAAGTCAGGGGAACAATGAGCAGTTCTTC.